This TCR beta chain was identified during a study of blood T cell repertoires in COVID-19. This CDR3 has 16 residues. V lost 5 bases and J lost 3; bases outside the gene matches: 7. Germline loops: CDR1 KGHDR, CDR2 SFDVKD. Using immunoSEQ multiplex PCR, the repertoire was profiled, and TCRdb retains in-frame clones only, with some absent. Of 450,000 or so clones listed, about 90% are singletons. This rearrangement joins TRBV24-1 to TRBJ2-3, with 10 bases lining up with TRBD2. The sequencing sample was made of peripheral blood. The sequence derives from a man younger than 30 with COVID-19, enrolled during active disease. DNA for the CDR3: TGTGCCACCAGTGGCAGGGGACTAGCGCAAACAGATACGCAGTATTTT. Protein sequence: CATSGRGLAQTDTQYF.